Below are 23 T cell receptor beta chains sequenced from a single sample in a study of T cell responses to AZD1222 COVID-19 vaccine. Method: immunoSEQ multiplex PCR; TCRdb's copy keeps in-frame clones and lacks some. The table lists roughly 200,000 clones, 90% to 95% of them singletons. Sequences were derived from peripheral blood, sampled 28 days after the second dose of the MenACWY control vaccine. These TCRs come from an adult who received the MenACWY meningococcal vaccine as a control.

The V call is TRBV6-2 or TRBV6-3, the J call TRBJ1-1; D gene unclear. The CDR3 spans 15 residues. Germline V CDR1 and CDR2: MNHEY, SVGEGT. Trimming shortened V by 2 bases and J by 5 bases, and 15 bases separated the two germline ends. The CDR3 spells CASSYGSVPVTEAFF. CDR3 DNA sequence: TGTGCCAGCAGTTACGGGAGTGTTCCCGTAACTGAAGCTTTCTTT.

The chain employs TRBV5-4 and TRBJ1-2, with 8 bases fitting TRBD1. Looked up from germline, CDR1 is SGHNT and CDR2 is YYREEE (reference sequence). The V segment lost 2 bases and the J segment 5 bases; nucleotides outside the gene matches: 5. The CDR3 has 14 residues. The CDR3 region is CASSFTGGKYGYTF. DNA of the CDR3: TGTGCCAGCAGCTTTACAGGGGGAAAATATGGCTACACCTTC. The variable domain in full, completed from reference TRBV5-4 and TRBJ1-2, reads ETGVTQSPTHLIKTRGQQVTLRCSSQSGHNTVSWYQQALGQGPQFIFQYYREEENGRGNFPPRFSGLQFPNYSSELNVNALELDDSALYLCASSFTGGKYGYTFGSGTRLTVV.

The gene calls are TRBV12-3 or TRBV12-4 and TRBJ1-1; the D is unclear. Trimming pared 6 bases from V and 5 bases from J, leaving 13 bases between. The CDR3 is made up of 13 amino acids. CDR3 sequence: CASSLYRETEAFF. For the CDR3, the DNA is TGTGCCAGCAGCCTCTATAGGGAGACTGAAGCTTTCTTT.

In regard to this clone: Other DNA sequences in the same sample also yield this CDR3. This CDR3 reads CASSPRRNTEAFF. The CDR3 nucleotides read TGTGCCAGCAGCCCTCGACGAAACACTGAAGCTTTCTTT. The V gene is TRBV3-1 (or the pseudogene TRBV3-2), the J gene TRBJ1-1; no clear D. Germline-derived CDR1 and CDR2 are LGHDT and YNNKEL (reference sequence). The ends were cut back, 4 bases at V and 2 bases at J, with 8 bases in the middle. This CDR3 has 13 residues.

V gene TRBV30 combines with J gene TRBJ2-3; 7 positions match TRBD1. With V trimmed by 7 bases and J by 1 base, 8 bases remained unmatched. The V gene's germline CDR1 is GTSNPN and CDR2 SVGIG (reference sequence). The CDR3 consists of 14 residues. As DNA, the CDR3 is TGTGCCTCCTCGGAGCAGGGGGGCACAGATACGCAGTATTTT. Residues: CASSEQGGTDTQYF.

This clone was observed once. The J gene is TRBJ1-1, the V gene TRBV7-9; TRBD1 is a possible D gene (5 bases). The germline V and J ends were trimmed by 1 base and 0 bases, with 6 bases remaining between them. The CDR3 totals 14 residues. CDR1 SEHNR and CDR2 FQNEAQ come from the germline V gene (reference sequence). DNA for the CDR3: TGTGCCAGCAGCTTAGAGGGGCTGAACACTGAAGCTTTCTTT. This translates into CASSLEGLNTEAFF. Drawing the rest from reference TRBV7-9 and TRBJ1-1, the complete variable domain is DTGVSQNPRHKITKRGQNVTFRCDPISEHNRLYWYRQTLGQGPEFLTYFQNEAQLEKSRLLSDRFSAERPKGSFSTLEIQRTEQGDSAMYLCASSLEGLNTEAFFGQGTRLTVV.

The V and J genes are TRBV4-3 and TRBJ1-1; possibly TRBD1 for D (5 bases). CDR1 is LGHNA, CDR2 YSLEER, per germline. Trimming pared 1 base from V and 1 base from J, leaving 10 bases between. The CDR3 consists of 15 residues. CDR3 nucleotides: TGCGCCAGCAGCCAAGGGGGGACTTCGAACACTGAAGCTTTCTTT. Residues: CASSQGGTSNTEAFF.

This clone was counted a single time. This chain links TRBV5-1 with TRBJ1-2; possible D gene TRBD1, 6 bases. This CDR3 region has 13 residues. The V gene's germline CDR1 is SGHRS and CDR2 YFSETQ. The V end lost 6 bases, the J end lost 6 bases, and 15 bases lay between the germline ends. The CDR3 DNA follows: TGCGCCAGCACCCCGGGGGACAAAAATGGCTACACCTTC. It encodes CASTPGDKNGYTF.

V gene TRBV7-9 combines with J gene TRBJ2-5; D gene ambiguous. This CDR3 spans 11 amino acids. V was pared by 2 bases and J by 4 bases, with 2 bases between. In germline, CDR1 is SEHNR, CDR2 FQNEAQ (reference sequence). CDR3 amino acids: CASSLLETQYF. CDR3 nucleotide sequence: TGTGCCAGCAGCTTACTAGAGACCCAGTACTTC. The variable domain in full, with the rest retrieved from reference TRBV7-9 and TRBJ2-5, is DTGVSQNPRHKITKRGQNVTFRCDPISEHNRLYWYRQTLGQGPEFLTYFQNEAQLEKSRLLSDRFSAERPKGSFSTLEIQRTEQGDSAMYLCASSLLETQYFGPGTRLLVL.

CDR3 sequence (DNA): TGTGCCAGCAGTTTAATAGGGGGCTCGGTCAACTATGGCTACACCTTC. It is translated as CASSLIGGSVNYGYTF. The chain combines TRBV28 with TRBJ1-2, with 7 bases fitting TRBD1. The CDR3 has 16 residues. V dropped 2 bases and J dropped 2; count of bases not matched to a gene: 8. Germline V gene sequence: CDR1 MDHEN, CDR2 SYDVKM.

The chain couples TRBV7-2 to TRBJ2-1; TRBD1 matches at 9 bases. Germline V lookup: CDR1 SGHTA, CDR2 FQGNSA. The V segment lost 5 bases and the J segment 7 bases; nucleotides outside the gene matches: 12. The CDR3 has 16 amino acids. In nucleotides, the CDR3 is TGTGCCAGCAGCCGGACCCCGGGACAGGGTTTAAATGAGCAGTTCTTC. This sequence encodes CASSRTPGQGLNEQFF.

The rearrangement joins TRBV6-6 to TRBJ2-2, with a tentative D call TRBD1 (7 bases). V lost 7 bases to trimming and J lost 5 bases, with 11 bases between them. CDR1 is MNHNY and CDR2 is SVGAGI in the germline V gene (reference sequence). This CDR3 contains 13 residues. The CDR3 spells CASKGAGTGELFF. In DNA, the CDR3 is TGTGCCAGCAAGGGGGCGGGAACCGGGGAGCTGTTTTTT.

The V and J genes are TRBV11-2 and TRBJ1-1; no firm D call. The V gene lost 5 bases and the J gene lost 3 bases, with 10 bases spanning the gap. Looked up from germline, CDR1 is SGHAT and CDR2 is FQNNGV. This CDR3 is 13 amino acids long. The CDR3 spells CASSDGVDTEAFF. Written as DNA, the CDR3 is TGTGCCAGCAGCGACGGGGTCGACACTGAAGCTTTCTTT. Full variable domain (outside the CDR3, taken from reference TRBV11-2 and TRBJ1-1): EAGVAQSPRYKIIEKRQSVAFWCNPISGHATLYWYQQILGQGPKLLIQFQNNGVVDDSQLPKDRFSAERLKGVDSTLKIQPAKLEDSAVYLCASSDGVDTEAFFGQGTRLTVV.

The rearrangement uses TRBV19 and TRBJ1-5; D gene unclear. The CDR3 covers 15 residues. The V end was cut by 7 bases, the J end by 0 bases, with 13 bases between. Germline values: CDR1 LNHDA, CDR2 SQIVND (reference sequence). The CDR3, as DNA: TGTGCCAGTATGATGCACCTGTATAGCAATCAGCCCCAGCATTTT. It specifies CASMMHLYSNQPQHF.

The V call is TRBV7-2, the J call TRBJ1-5; D not resolved. Germline CDR1 SGHTA, CDR2 FQGNSA. The CDR3 spans 15 residues. Trimming took off 5 bases at V and 2 bases at J, with 13 bases between the two ends. The CDR3 DNA follows: TGTGCCAGCAGCATAAGACCCGGGGGCAATCAGCCCCAGCATTTT. It codes for CASSIRPGGNQPQHF.

The V and J genes are TRBV18 and TRBJ2-5; 10 bases are a match to TRBD1. This CDR3 region has 15 residues. V shed 3 bases, J shed 3 bases, and the junction held 4 bases outside the gene matches. CDR1 and CDR2 from the germline V gene are KGHSH and LQKENI. The CDR3 reads CASSPRTGGEETQYF. CDR3 sequence (DNA): TGTGCCAGCTCACCTCGGACAGGGGGTGAAGAGACCCAGTACTTC.

V usage is TRBV19 and J usage is TRBJ1-5, with D perhaps matching TRBD1 (6 bases). This CDR3 has 12 amino acids. Germline CDR1 LNHDA, CDR2 SQIVND (reference sequence). With 4 bases removed from V and 7 bases from J, the gap between germline ends came to 8 bases. CDR3 residues: CASSNGGQPQHF. CDR3 in DNA: TGTGCCAGTAGTAACGGGGGCCAGCCCCAGCATTTT.

The J gene is TRBJ1-2, the V gene TRBV4-3; no definite D call. V lost 4 bases, J lost 0 bases, and 9 bases lay in between. CDR1 is LGHNA and CDR2 is YSLEER in the germline V gene. The CDR3 loop spans 14 amino acids. The CDR3 loop is CASSRALANYGYTF. CDR3 coding DNA: TGCGCCAGCAGCCGGGCCCTAGCTAACTATGGCTACACCTTC.

V is TRBV6-5 and J is TRBJ1-5, with D possibly TRBD1 on 5 matching bases. V was pared by 6 bases and J by 3 bases, with 15 bases between. Per germline, CDR1 MNHEY and CDR2 SVGAGI. The CDR3 loop spans 15 amino acids. The CDR3 sequence is CASRLDAGYNQPQHF. CDR3 nucleotide sequence: TGTGCCAGCAGACTTGACGCAGGGTACAATCAGCCCCAGCATTTT.

This CDR3 reads CAISPGGTGDAEQYF. CDR3 sequence (DNA): TGTGCCATCTCCCCCGGAGGGACAGGGGATGCCGAGCAGTACTTC. The chain couples TRBV10-3 to TRBJ2-7; 10 bases are shared with TRBD1. CDR3 length: 15 amino acids. V shed 8 bases and J 6 bases; nucleotides not matched to a gene: 13. Per the germline V gene, CDR1 is ENHRY and CDR2 is SYGVKD.

The chain employs TRBV30 and TRBJ1-1; no clear D. The CDR3 contains 12 residues. Germline CDR1 and CDR2: GTSNPN and SVGIG (reference sequence). The V gene lost 2 bases and the J gene lost 9 bases, with 13 bases spanning the gap. CDR3 sequence (DNA): TGTGCCTGGAGTTTACTCGTGGTTCAAGCTTTCTTT. Encoded protein: CAWSLLVVQAFF. Filled out from reference TRBV30 and TRBJ1-1, the complete variable domain reads SQTIHQWPATLVQPVGSPLSLECTVEGTSNPNLYWYRQAAGRGLQLLFYSVGIGQISSEVPQNLSASRPQDRQFILSSKKLLLSDSGFYLCAWSLLVVQAFFGQGTRLTVV.

The rearrangement joins TRBV6-2 or TRBV6-3 to TRBJ1-1; unclear D gene. This CDR3 is 16 amino acids long. The V and J ends lost 2 bases and 3 bases respectively, with 16 bases between them. Germline values: CDR1 MNHEY, CDR2 SVGEGT. The DNA of the CDR3 is TGTGCCAGCAGTTACCCCCGGGGAAGTCTTGACACTGAAGCTTTCTTT. This codes for CASSYPRGSLDTEAFF.

This CDR3 reads CSVGTNTEAFF. CDR3 sequence (DNA): TGCAGCGTTGGGACGAACACTGAAGCTTTCTTT. J is TRBJ1-1 and V is TRBV29-1; D unclear. V shed 4 bases and J shed 1 base, with 4 bases lying between them. Germline V gene lookup returns CDR1 SQVTM and CDR2 ANQGSEA. The CDR3 totals 11 residues.